Shown below are 21 T cell receptor beta chains from a single sample sequenced in a study of blood T cell repertoires in COVID-19. Using immunoSEQ multiplex PCR, the repertoire was profiled, and TCRdb retains in-frame clones only, with some absent. The table includes approximately 110,000 clones, roughly 83% detected once. Sequencing was done on a sample of peripheral blood. The receptors were gathered from a woman aged 70-85 years with acute or convalescent COVID-19.

The chain employs TRBV10-3 and TRBJ2-2; TRBD1 aligns across 12 bases. The CDR3 sequence is 16 residues long. Germline CDR1 is ENHRY and CDR2 is SYGVKD. After removal of 4 bases from V and 2 bases from J, the junction contained 2 bases not matched to a gene. As DNA, the CDR3 is TGTGCCATCAGTGGCGGGACAGGGGGCAACACCGGGGAGCTGTTTTTT. Translating gives CAISGGTGGNTGELFF.

This clone was picked up a small number of times. The rearrangement joins TRBV6-5 to TRBJ1-6; D is undetermined. CDR1 MNHEY and CDR2 SVGAGI come from the germline V gene. This CDR3 is 14 amino acids long. Between the trimmed V and J ends, which lost 6 bases and 0 bases, there was a span of 6 bases. CDR3 residues: CASSSGSYNSPLHF. CDR3 coding DNA: TGTGCCAGCAGCTCAGGCTCCTATAATTCACCCCTCCACTTT.

V gene TRBV2 combines with J gene TRBJ2-2, with D maybe TRBD2 (5 bases). Germline V lookup: CDR1 SNHLY, CDR2 FYNNEI. Trimming left V 4 bases short and J 1 base short, with 7 bases between. The CDR3 has 14 amino acids. The CDR3 sequence: CASSGGQNTGELFF. The CDR3 nucleotides read TGTGCCAGCAGTGGAGGGCAGAACACCGGGGAGCTGTTTTTT.

This clone was observed a few times. This chain joins TRBV7-3 and TRBJ2-3, with 10 bases identical to TRBD2. The germline V gene encodes CDR1 SGHTA and CDR2 FQGTGA. V lost 3 bases and J lost 12; bases outside the gene matches: 6. The length of the CDR3 is 13 residues. CDR3: CASSFTLAGVQYF. CDR3 in DNA: TGTGCCAGCAGCTTTACCCTAGCGGGAGTACAGTATTTT.

V and J are TRBV10-1 and TRBJ1-5; 7 bases are shared with TRBD1. After removal of 3 bases from V and 5 bases from J, the junction contained 1 base not matched to a gene. Per germline, CDR1 WNHNN and CDR2 SYGVQD (reference sequence). The CDR3 is made up of 13 amino acids. The CDR3 nucleotides read TGCGCCAGCAGTGACCAGGGGGATCAGCCCCAGCATTTT. It codes for CASSDQGDQPQHF.

Only a few counts were recorded for this clone. V and J are TRBV6-5 and TRBJ1-3; 8 nucleotides agree with TRBD1. J lost 4 bases, V lost 7 bases, and 9 bases had no gene match. This CDR3 has 15 residues. Germline CDR1 and CDR2: MNHEY and SVGAGI. As DNA, the CDR3 is TGTGCCAGCAATCCGGACAGGGCGGGAGGAAACACCATATATTTT. The encoded protein is CASNPDRAGGNTIYF.

The CDR3 DNA is TGTGCCAGCAGGAACACAGGGGGGACTAATGAAAAACTGTTTTTT. Encoded protein: CASRNTGGTNEKLFF. V is TRBV6-5 and J is TRBJ1-4, with TRBD1 identical over 8 bases. This CDR3 has 15 residues. CDR1 and CDR2 from the germline V gene are MNHEY and SVGAGI. With 6 bases clipped from V and 2 bases from J, the junction kept 5 bases outside the gene matches.

The chain has TRBV24-1 and TRBJ2-2, with D maybe TRBD2 (6 bases). The CDR3 has 17 residues. Per the germline V gene, CDR1 is KGHDR and CDR2 is SFDVKD. Trimming took off 4 bases at V and 4 bases at J, with 18 bases between the two ends. The CDR3 region has the DNA TGTGCCACCAGTGACCCCAGCGGAGGGCGGGTCACCGGGGAGCTGTTTTTT. Its protein product is CATSDPSGGRVTGELFF.

This sequence joins TRBV5-1 and TRBJ2-1, with TRBD2 identical over 9 bases. Germline V gene data show CDR1 as SGHRS and CDR2 as YFSETQ. The CDR3 covers 17 residues. Trimming at V came to 1 base and at J to 5 bases, leaving 10 bases not matched to a gene. The CDR3 DNA is TGCGCCAGCAGCTTGTTTCCAGCGGGAGGCAAAGACAATGAGCAGTTCTTC. This translates into CASSLFPAGGKDNEQFF.

V gene TRBV9 combines with J gene TRBJ2-1, with TRBD2 matching over 9 bases. Germline-derived CDR1 and CDR2 are SGDLS and YYNGEE. This CDR3 spans 17 amino acids. V lost 2 bases, J lost 0 bases, and 6 bases stayed unmatched. The CDR3 bases are TGTGCCAGCAGCGTGCGACTAGCGGACAGCTCCTACAATGAGCAGTTCTTC. Its translation is CASSVRLADSSYNEQFF.

The rearrangement links TRBV9 to TRBJ1-2; D not resolved. Germline values: CDR1 SGDLS, CDR2 YYNGEE. There are 15 residues in the CDR3. V was shortened by 0 bases and J by 3 bases, with 12 bases between the two germline ends. In DNA, the CDR3 is TGTGCCAGCAGCGTAGAAGATGGCGGGGACTATGGCTACACCTTC. Amino acids: CASSVEDGGDYGYTF. Full variable domain (remainder filled in from reference TRBV9 and TRBJ1-2): DSGVTQTPKHLITATGQRVTLRCSPRSGDLSVYWYQQSLDQGLQFLIQYYNGEERAKGNILERFSAQQFPDLHSELNLSSLELGDSALYFCASSVEDGGDYGYTFGSGTRLTVV.

CDR3 region: CASSQSGDRGFSPLHF. In DNA form, the CDR3 reads TGCGCCAGCAGTCAATCGGGGGACAGGGGGTTTTCACCCCTCCACTTT. The V and J genes are TRBV23-1 and TRBJ1-6; TRBD1 matches at 11 bases. TRBV23-1 is given ORF status, its function remaining uncertain. V was clipped by 0 bases and J by 9 bases; unmatched bases: 4. The CDR3 is made up of 16 amino acids.

This clone was seen a single time. The gene calls are TRBV19 and TRBJ1-5; D is ambiguous. The CDR3 totals 15 residues. Germline V gene data show CDR1 as LNHDA and CDR2 as SQIVND (reference sequence). The V end lost 5 bases, the J end lost 3 bases, and 14 bases lay between the germline ends. The CDR3 bases are TGTGCCAGTAGTCCCCGACACGACTACAATCAGCCCCAGCATTTT. Translation gives CASSPRHDYNQPQHF.

The rearrangement joins TRBV20-1 to TRBJ1-6, with TRBD1 as a possible D gene (5 bases). V was cut by 3 bases and J by 5 bases, with 11 bases left in between. Germline loops: CDR1 DFQATT, CDR2 SNEGSKA (reference sequence). CDR3 length: 14 amino acids. The CDR3 sequence: CSASTREDNSPLHF. The CDR3 region has the DNA TGCAGTGCTAGTACCAGGGAAGATAATTCACCCCTCCACTTT.

This clone has only one observation. The V call is TRBV3-1 (or the pseudogene TRBV3-2), the J call TRBJ2-1; 9 bases are a match to TRBD2. The V and J ends lost 1 base and 4 bases, in that order; junction bases with no gene match: 2. Germline CDR1 LGHDT, CDR2 YNNKEL (reference sequence). The CDR3 runs to 15 residues. The CDR3 DNA follows: TGTGCCAGCAGCCAAGGGACTAGCGAATACAATGAGCAGTTCTTC. It specifies CASSQGTSEYNEQFF.

The chain combines TRBV19 with TRBJ1-1, with TRBD1 as a possible D gene (5 bases). Per germline, CDR1 LNHDA and CDR2 SQIVND (reference sequence). V lost 5 bases, J lost 3 bases, and 16 bases lay in between. The CDR3 extends over 15 amino acids. The CDR3 sequence: CASSLGGGSDTEAFF. The CDR3, as DNA: TGTGCCAGTAGTCTTGGCGGGGGTTCGGACACTGAAGCTTTCTTT.

The chain's CDR3 is CASSIGGQGTEQYF. DNA of the CDR3: TGTGCCAGTAGTATTGGGGGACAGGGAACTGAGCAGTACTTC. The rearrangement links TRBV19 to TRBJ2-7; 9 nucleotides match TRBD1. Per germline, CDR1 LNHDA and CDR2 SQIVND (reference sequence). The trim removed 3 bases at V and 7 bases at J, leaving 7 bases unmatched. The CDR3 contains 14 residues.

The chain is built from TRBV29-1 and TRBJ1-1, with D possibly matching TRBD1 (5 bases). CDR3 length: 11 residues. Germline V CDR1 and CDR2: SQVTM, ANQGSEA. Trimming removed 5 bases at V and 4 bases at J, with 8 bases between. The CDR3 is CSVPQGTEAFF. CDR3 bases: TGCAGCGTTCCTCAGGGCACTGAAGCTTTCTTT. The whole variable domain, filled in from reference TRBV29-1 and TRBJ1-1, reads SAVISQKPSRDICQRGTSLTIQCQVDSQVTMMFWYRQQPGQSLTLIATANQGSEATYESGFVIDKFPISRPNLTFSTLTVSNMSPEDSSIYLCSVPQGTEAFFGQGTRLTVV.

The V gene is TRBV6-5, the J gene TRBJ1-5, with 9 positions matching TRBD1. V was pared by 6 bases and J by 6 bases, with 9 bases of the junction left unmatched. Germline-derived CDR1 and CDR2 are MNHEY and SVGAGI. CDR3 length equals 15 residues. The CDR3 nucleotides are TGTGCCAGCAGGGCCGGGGACAGGGTCGGTCAGCCCCAGCATTTT. Protein product: CASRAGDRVGQPQHF.

The chain joins TRBV7-3 to TRBJ2-3; 10 bases fit TRBD1. The CDR3 length is 14 residues. The germline V gene encodes CDR1 SGHTA and CDR2 FQGTGA. Trimming at V came to 4 bases and at J to 5 bases, leaving 3 bases not matched to a gene. The CDR3 protein is CASSSRTGGDTQYF. CDR3 coding DNA: TGTGCCAGCAGCTCTCGGACAGGGGGAGATACGCAGTATTTT.

The chain is built from TRBV6-6 and TRBJ1-1; D not certain. This CDR3 is 13 amino acids long. Trimming removed 0 bases at V and 2 bases at J, with 4 bases between. CDR1 is MNHNY and CDR2 is SVGAGI in the germline V gene (reference sequence). CDR3 sequence: CASSYSSNTEAFF. The CDR3 bases are TGTGCCAGCAGTTACTCGAGTAACACTGAAGCTTTCTTT.